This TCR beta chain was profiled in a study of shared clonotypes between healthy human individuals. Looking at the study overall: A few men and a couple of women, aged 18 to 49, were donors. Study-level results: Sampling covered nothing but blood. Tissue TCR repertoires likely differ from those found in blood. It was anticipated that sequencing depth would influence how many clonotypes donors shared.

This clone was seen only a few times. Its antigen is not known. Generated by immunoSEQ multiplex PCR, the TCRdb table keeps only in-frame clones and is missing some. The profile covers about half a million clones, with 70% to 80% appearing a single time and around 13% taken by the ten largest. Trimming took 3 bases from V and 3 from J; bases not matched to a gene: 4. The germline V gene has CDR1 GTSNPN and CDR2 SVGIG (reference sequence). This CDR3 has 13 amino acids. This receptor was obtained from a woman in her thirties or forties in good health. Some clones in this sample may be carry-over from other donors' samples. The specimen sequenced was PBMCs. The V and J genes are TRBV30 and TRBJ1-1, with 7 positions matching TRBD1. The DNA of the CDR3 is TGTGCCTGGAGCGACAGGGCCTACACTGAAGCTTTCTTT. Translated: CAWSDRAYTEAFF.